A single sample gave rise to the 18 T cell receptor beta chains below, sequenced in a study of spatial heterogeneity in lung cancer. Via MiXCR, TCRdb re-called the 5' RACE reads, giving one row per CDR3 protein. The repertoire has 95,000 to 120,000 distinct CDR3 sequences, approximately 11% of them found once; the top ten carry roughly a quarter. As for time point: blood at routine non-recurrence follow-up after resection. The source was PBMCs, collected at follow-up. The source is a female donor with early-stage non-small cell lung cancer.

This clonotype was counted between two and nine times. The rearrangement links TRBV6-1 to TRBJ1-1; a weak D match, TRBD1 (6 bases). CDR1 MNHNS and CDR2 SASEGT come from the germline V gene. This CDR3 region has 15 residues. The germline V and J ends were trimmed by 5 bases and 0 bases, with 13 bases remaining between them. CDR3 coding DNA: TGTGCCAGCAGTCTCTATGGGACAATGAACACTGAAGCTTTCTTT. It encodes CASSLYGTMNTEAFF.

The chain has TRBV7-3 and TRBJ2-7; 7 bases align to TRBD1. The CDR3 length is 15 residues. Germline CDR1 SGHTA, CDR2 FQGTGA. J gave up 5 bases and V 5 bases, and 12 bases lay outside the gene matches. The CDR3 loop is CASSTQQGFLDEQYV. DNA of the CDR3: TGTGCCAGCAGCACCCAACAGGGGTTCCTGGACGAGCAGTACGTC.

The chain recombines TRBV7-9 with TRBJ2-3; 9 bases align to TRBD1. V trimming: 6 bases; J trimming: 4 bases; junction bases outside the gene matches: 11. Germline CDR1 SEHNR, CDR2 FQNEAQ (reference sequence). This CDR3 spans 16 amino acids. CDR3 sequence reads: CASRSSSDRGPDTQYF. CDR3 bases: TGTGCCAGCAGATCCTCATCGGACAGGGGCCCAGATACGCAGTATTTT.

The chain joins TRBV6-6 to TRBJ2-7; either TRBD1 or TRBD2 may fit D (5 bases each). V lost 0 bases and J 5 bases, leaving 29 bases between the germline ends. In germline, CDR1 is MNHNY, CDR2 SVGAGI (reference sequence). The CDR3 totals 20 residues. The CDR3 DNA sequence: TGTGCCAGCAGTTACTCGCCCGGCTTTAGGGACCCCCTCATCGAACACGAGCAGTACGTC. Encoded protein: CASSYSPGFRDPLIEHEQYV.

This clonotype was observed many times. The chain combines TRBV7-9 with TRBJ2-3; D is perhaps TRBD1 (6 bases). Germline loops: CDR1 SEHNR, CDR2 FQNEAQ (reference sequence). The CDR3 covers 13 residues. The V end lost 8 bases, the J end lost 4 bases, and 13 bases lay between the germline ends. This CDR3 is CASGQGTADTQYF. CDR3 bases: TGTGCCAGCGGGCAGGGGACCGCAGATACGCAGTATTTT.

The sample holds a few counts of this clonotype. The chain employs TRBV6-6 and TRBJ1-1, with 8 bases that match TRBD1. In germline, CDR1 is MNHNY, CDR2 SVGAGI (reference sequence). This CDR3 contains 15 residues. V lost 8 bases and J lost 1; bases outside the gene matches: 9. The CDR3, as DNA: TGTGCCAGCCCCCCCACGGGGACAGGGAACACTGAAGCTTTCTTT. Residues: CASPPTGTGNTEAFF.

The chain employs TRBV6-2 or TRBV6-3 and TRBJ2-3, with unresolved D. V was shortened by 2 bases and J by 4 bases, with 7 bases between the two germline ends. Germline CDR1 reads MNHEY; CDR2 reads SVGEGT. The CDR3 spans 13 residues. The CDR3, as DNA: TGTGCCAGCAGTTACAGAGAATCAGATACGCAGTATTTT. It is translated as CASSYRESDTQYF.

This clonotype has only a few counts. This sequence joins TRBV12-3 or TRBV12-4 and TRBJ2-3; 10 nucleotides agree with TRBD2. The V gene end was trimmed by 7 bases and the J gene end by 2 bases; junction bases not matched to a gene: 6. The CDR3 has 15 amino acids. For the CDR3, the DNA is TGTGCCAGCACCCGAGCGGGAGGGATCACAGATACGCAGTATTTT. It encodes CASTRAGGITDTQYF.

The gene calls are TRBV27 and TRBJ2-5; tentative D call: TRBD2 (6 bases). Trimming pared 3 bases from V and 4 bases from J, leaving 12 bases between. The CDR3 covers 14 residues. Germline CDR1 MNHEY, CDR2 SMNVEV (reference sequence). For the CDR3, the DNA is TGTGCCAGCAGTTTGATGCAGGGAGGAGAGACCCAGTACTTC. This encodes CASSLMQGGETQYF.

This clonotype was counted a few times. CDR3 sequence: CASSLDGLPDTQYF. Here the CDR3 DNA reads TGTGCCAGCAGCTTGGACGGGTTGCCAGATACGCAGTATTTT. The chain uses TRBV5-4 and TRBJ2-3; D not resolved. The CDR3 sequence is 14 residues long. The germline gives CDR1 SGHNT, CDR2 YYREEE (reference sequence). V gave up 0 bases and J gave up 4 bases, with 9 bases separating them.

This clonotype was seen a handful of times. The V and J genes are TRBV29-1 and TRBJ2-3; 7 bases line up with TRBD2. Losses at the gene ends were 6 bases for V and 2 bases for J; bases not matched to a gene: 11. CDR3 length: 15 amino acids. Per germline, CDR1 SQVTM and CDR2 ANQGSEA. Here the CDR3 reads CSVYEARGNTDTQYF. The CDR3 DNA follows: TGCAGCGTCTACGAGGCGCGGGGGAACACAGATACGCAGTATTTT.

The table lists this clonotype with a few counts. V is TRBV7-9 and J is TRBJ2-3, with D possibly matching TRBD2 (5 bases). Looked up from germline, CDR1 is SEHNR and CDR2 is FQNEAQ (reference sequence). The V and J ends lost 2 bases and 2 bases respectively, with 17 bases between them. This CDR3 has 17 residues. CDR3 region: CASSLPRGDLFTDTQYF. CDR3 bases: TGTGCCAGCAGCTTACCTCGGGGAGACCTATTCACAGATACGCAGTATTTT. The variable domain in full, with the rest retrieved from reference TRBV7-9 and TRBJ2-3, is DTGVSQNPRHKITKRGQNVTFRCDPISEHNRLYWYRQTLGQGPEFLTYFQNEAQLEKSRLLSDRFSAERPKGSFSTLEIQRTEQGDSAMYLCASSLPRGDLFTDTQYFGPGTRLTVL.

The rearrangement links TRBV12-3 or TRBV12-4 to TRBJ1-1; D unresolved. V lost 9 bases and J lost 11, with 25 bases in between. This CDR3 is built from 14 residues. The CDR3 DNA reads TGTGCCAGTCGTATGACGTTATCGGCCACGGGGGCTTTCTTT. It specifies CASRMTLSATGAFF.

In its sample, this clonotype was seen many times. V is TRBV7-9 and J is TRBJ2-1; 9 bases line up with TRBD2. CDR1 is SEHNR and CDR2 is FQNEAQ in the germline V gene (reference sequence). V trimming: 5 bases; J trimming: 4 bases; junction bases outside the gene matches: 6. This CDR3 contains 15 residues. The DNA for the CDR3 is TGTGCCAGCAGCCCCAGCGGGAGGTCATACAATGAGCAGTTCTTC. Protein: CASSPSGRSYNEQFF.

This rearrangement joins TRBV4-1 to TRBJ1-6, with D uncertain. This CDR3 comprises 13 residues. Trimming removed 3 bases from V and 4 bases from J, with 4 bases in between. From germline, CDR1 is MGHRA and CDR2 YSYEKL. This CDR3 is CASSQRYNSPLHF. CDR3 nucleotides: TGCGCCAGCAGCCAGCGATATAATTCACCCCTCCACTTT.

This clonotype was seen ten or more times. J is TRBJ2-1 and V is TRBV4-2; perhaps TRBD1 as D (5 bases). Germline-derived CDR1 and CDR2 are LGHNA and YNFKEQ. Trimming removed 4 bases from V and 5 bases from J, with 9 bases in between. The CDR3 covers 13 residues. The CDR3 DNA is TGTGCCAGCAGCCCAGGGATAAACAATGAGCAGTTCTTC. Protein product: CASSPGINNEQFF.

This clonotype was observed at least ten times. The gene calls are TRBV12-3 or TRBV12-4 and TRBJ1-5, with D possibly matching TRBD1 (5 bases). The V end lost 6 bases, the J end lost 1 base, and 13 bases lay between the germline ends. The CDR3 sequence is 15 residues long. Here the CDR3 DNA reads TGTGCCAGCAGCCTGTGGCAGGGCAGCAATCAGCCCCAGCATTTT. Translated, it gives CASSLWQGSNQPQHF.

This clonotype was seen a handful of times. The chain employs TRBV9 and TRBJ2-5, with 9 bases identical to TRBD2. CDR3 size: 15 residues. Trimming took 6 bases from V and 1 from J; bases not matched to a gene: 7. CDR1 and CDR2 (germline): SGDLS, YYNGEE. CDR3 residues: CASTLAGEPQETQYF. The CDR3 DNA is TGTGCCAGCACCTTAGCGGGAGAACCCCAAGAGACCCAGTACTTC.